These 25 T cell receptor beta chains originate from one sample sequenced in a study of blood T cell repertoires in COVID-19 (TCRdb year 2020). The library came from the immunoSEQ multiplex PCR assay. TCRdb obtained this table from immuneACCESS and retained in-frame rearrangements with V and J assigned. These tables miss some clones; where compared with another copy, unresolved V genes account for less than half of the shortfall, and the remainder is unexplained. This sample has around 94,000 clones in its table, and roughly 90% of those were observed once. The ten largest make up about 5.7% of the sample. The sequenced sample was peripheral blood. The receptors stem from a woman in her forties or fifties with COVID-19, enrolled during active disease.

The chain joins TRBV19 to TRBJ2-7, with 8 nucleotides matching TRBD1. This CDR3 has 15 residues. V lost 7 bases, J lost 7 bases, and 15 bases stayed unmatched. The germline CDR1 and CDR2 sequences are LNHDA and SQIVND (reference sequence). CDR3 DNA: TGTGCCAGTACACCCAGACAGGGGCGGTTTTTTGAGCAGTACTTC. Its translation is CASTPRQGRFFEQYF.

This clone was picked up one time. One end of the junction varies from germline; a read error may be responsible. J is TRBJ2-2 and V is TRBV27, with 7 bases identical to TRBD2. The CDR3 consists of 17 residues. Germline-derived CDR1 and CDR2 are MNHEY and SMNVEV (reference sequence). The CDR3 region is CASSISWLAANTGELFF. The CDR3 DNA reads TGTGCCAGCAGTATATCTTGGCTAGCGGCGAACACCGGGGAGCTGTTTTTT.

The chain combines TRBV15 with TRBJ2-1, with a possible D match to TRBD2 (6 bases). V was trimmed by 3 bases and J by 1 base, leaving 22 bases between them. This CDR3 contains 19 residues. CDR1 is LNHNV and CDR2 is YYDKDF in the germline V gene (reference sequence). In nucleotides, the CDR3 is TGTGCCACCAGCAGTGTGGCCCCCTTTAGCGGCCCTTCCTACAATGAGCAGTTCTTC. It is translated as CATSSVAPFSGPSYNEQFF.

The chain carries TRBV24-1 and TRBJ1-3, with D hard to call. Germline V CDR1 and CDR2: KGHDR, SFDVKD. The CDR3 totals 13 residues. V shed 5 bases and J shed 0 bases, with 4 bases lying between them. The CDR3 protein is CATSAISGNTIYF. CDR3 bases: TGTGCCACCAGTGCTATCTCTGGAAACACCATATATTTT.

The chain links TRBV6-6 to TRBJ1-6, with 9 positions matching TRBD1. The CDR3 contains 14 residues. The V gene end was trimmed by 6 bases and the J gene end by 8 bases; junction bases not matched to a gene: 5. Per germline, CDR1 MNHNY and CDR2 SVGAGI (reference sequence). The CDR3 region is CASSIRDRDSPLHF. In nucleotides, the CDR3 is TGTGCCAGCAGCATCCGGGACAGGGATTCACCCCTCCACTTT.

The rearrangement joins TRBV25-1 to TRBJ2-3; tentative D call: TRBD1 (6 bases). The CDR3 is made up of 13 amino acids. With 10 bases removed from V and 1 base from J, the gap between germline ends came to 12 bases. Germline V gives CDR1 MGHDK, CDR2 SYGVNS. The CDR3 region has the DNA TGTGCCACCCGAAAGGGGGGCACAGATACGCAGTATTTT. The encoded protein is CATRKGGTDTQYF.

V is TRBV18 and J is TRBJ2-6; 13 bases map to TRBD2. Germline V gene lookup returns CDR1 KGHSH and CDR2 LQKENI. CDR3 length: 17 amino acids. V lost 6 bases and J lost 1; bases outside the gene matches: 3. The CDR3 loop is CASSTSGGASGANVLTF. The CDR3 DNA follows: TGTGCCAGCTCCACTAGCGGGGGGGCGTCTGGGGCCAACGTCCTGACTTTC.

The chain links TRBV3-1 (or the pseudogene TRBV3-2) to TRBJ1-2; unclear D gene. V was shortened by 0 bases and J by 9 bases, with 14 bases between the two germline ends. The CDR3 is 14 residues long. The germline V gene encodes CDR1 LGHDT and CDR2 YNNKEL (reference sequence). The CDR3 here is CASSQELTEVRYTF. The CDR3 DNA reads TGTGCCAGCAGCCAAGAATTGACCGAGGTACGCTACACCTTC.

The rearrangement links TRBV24-1 to TRBJ1-1; D uncertain. Germline V lookup: CDR1 KGHDR, CDR2 SFDVKD. CDR3 size: 15 residues. Deletions cut 4 bases from V and 1 base from J, with 12 bases between. CDR3 amino acids: CATSDPESGNTEAFF. The CDR3 region has the DNA TGTGCCACCAGTGACCCGGAGTCGGGGAACACTGAAGCTTTCTTT.

This sequence joins TRBV10-3 and TRBJ1-6; D is perhaps TRBD1 (5 bases). This CDR3 has 15 amino acids. The V end lost 4 bases, the J end lost 5 bases, and 12 bases lay between the germline ends. Germline values: CDR1 ENHRY, CDR2 SYGVKD. The CDR3 DNA sequence: TGTGCCATCAGTGTTCGGGGGGACGATAATTCACCCCTCCACTTT. As protein: CAISVRGDDNSPLHF.

In DNA form, the CDR3 reads TGTGCCAGCAGGCGTTCGGGACTGACCTACGAGCAGTACTTC. Amino acids: CASRRSGLTYEQYF. V is TRBV2 and J is TRBJ2-7, with D perhaps TRBD2 (6 bases). The CDR3 contains 14 residues. The germline V and J ends were trimmed by 6 bases and 2 bases, with 14 bases remaining between them. Germline lookup yields CDR1 SNHLY and CDR2 FYNNEI. The full variable domain, with the rest looked up from reference TRBV2 and TRBJ2-7, is EPEVTQTPSHQVTQMGQEVILRCVPISNHLYFYWYRQILGQKVEFLVSFYNNEISEKSEIFDDQFSVERPDGSNFTLKIRSTKLEDSAMYFCASRRSGLTYEQYFGPGTRLTVT.

This chain uses TRBV5-8 with TRBJ1-5, with 7 positions matching TRBD1. The V gene end was trimmed by 0 bases and the J gene end by 4 bases; junction bases not matched to a gene: 7. CDR1 SGHTS and CDR2 YDEGEE come from the germline V gene. The CDR3 consists of 16 residues. CDR3 in amino acids: CASSLDRGIGNQPQHF. The CDR3 DNA is TGTGCCAGCAGCTTGGACAGGGGTATTGGTAATCAGCCCCAGCATTTT.

The chain couples TRBV12-3 or TRBV12-4 to TRBJ1-2; the D is unclear. The CDR3 is 10 residues long. The V gene lost 11 bases and the J gene lost 4 bases, with 8 bases spanning the gap. The DNA of the CDR3 is TGTGCCTCCAGTGGCTATGGCTACACCTTC. Its protein product is CASSGYGYTF.

This chain joins TRBV2 and TRBJ2-3; TRBD2 matches 7 bases. The CDR3 loop spans 15 amino acids. CDR1 is SNHLY and CDR2 is FYNNEI in the germline V gene. J was trimmed by 2 bases and V by 4 bases; bases with no gene match: 6. The CDR3 sequence is CASSAASGYTDTQYF. Here the CDR3 DNA reads TGTGCCAGCAGTGCCGCTAGCGGCTACACAGATACGCAGTATTTT.

The rearrangement joins TRBV2 to TRBJ2-5, with a weak D call TRBD2 (6 bases). Germline loops: CDR1 SNHLY, CDR2 FYNNEI. V was shortened by 6 bases and J by 3 bases, with 20 bases between the two germline ends. CDR3 length equals 16 residues. CDR3 bases: TGTGCCAGCAGCTTCTCGGGGGAGACGATGAAAGAGACCCAGTACTTC. It translates to CASSFSGETMKETQYF.

This clone showed up just once. The chain links TRBV11-2 to TRBJ1-5; 9 bases are a match to TRBD1. The junction had 11 bases not matched to a gene; V was cut back by 5 bases and J by 9 bases. The CDR3 is 15 amino acids. Germline CDR1 SGHAT, CDR2 FQNNGV. CDR3 protein: CASSPGGTGNWPQHF. The CDR3 DNA reads as TGTGCCAGCAGCCCCGGCGGGACAGGGAATTGGCCCCAGCATTTT.

The chain is built from TRBV12-3 or TRBV12-4 and TRBJ1-2; 10 nucleotides align to TRBD1. Trimming at V came to 6 bases and at J to 7 bases, leaving 5 bases not matched to a gene. The CDR3 is made up of 13 amino acids. DNA for the CDR3: TGTGCCAGCAGCGTGACAGGGGGCTTTGGCTACACCTTC. Translating gives CASSVTGGFGYTF.

The chain combines TRBV10-3 with TRBJ2-5; 11 positions match TRBD1. The length of the CDR3 is 15 residues. V dropped 4 bases and J dropped 2; count of bases not matched to a gene: 3. CDR1 ENHRY and CDR2 SYGVKD come from the germline V gene. The CDR3 DNA reads TGTGCCATCAGTGGGGGACAGGGGGGTCAAGAGACCCAGTACTTC. Translating gives CAISGGQGGQETQYF.

The chain has TRBV19 and TRBJ1-5; D is uncertain. The CDR3 has 12 amino acids. Trimming left V 8 bases short and J 2 bases short, with 7 bases between. Germline lookup yields CDR1 LNHDA and CDR2 SQIVND (reference sequence). Here the CDR3 reads CASAGGNQPQHF. The CDR3 DNA is TGTGCCAGTGCCGGGGGCAATCAGCCCCAGCATTTT. Full variable domain (missing parts from reference TRBV19 and TRBJ1-5): DGGITQSPKYLFRKEGQNVTLSCEQNLNHDAMYWYRQDPGQGLRLIYYSQIVNDFQKGDIAEGYSVSREKKESFPLTVTSAQKNPTAFYLCASAGGNQPQHFGDGTRLSIL.

The V call is TRBV5-1, the J call TRBJ1-4; 10 nucleotides match TRBD1. The V segment lost 4 bases and the J segment 5 bases; nucleotides outside the gene matches: 2. Per the germline V gene, CDR1 is SGHRS and CDR2 is YFSETQ. This CDR3 is 14 amino acids long. CDR3 bases: TGCGCCAGCAGCCCGGACAGGGGGAATGAAAAACTGTTTTTT. It specifies CASSPDRGNEKLFF.

The chain recombines TRBV19 with TRBJ2-4; 9 positions match TRBD2. The V gene end was trimmed by 4 bases and the J gene end by 8 bases; junction bases not matched to a gene: 6. This CDR3 region has 14 residues. CDR1 LNHDA and CDR2 SQIVND come from the germline V gene (reference sequence). The chain's CDR3 is CASSSGGALDIQYF. The CDR3 DNA follows: TGTGCCAGTAGTAGCGGGGGGGCTTTGGACATTCAGTACTTC.

The rearrangement joins TRBV7-7 to TRBJ2-5, with D hard to call. The CDR3 spans 15 residues. Trimming pared 5 bases from V and 4 bases from J, leaving 17 bases between. Germline CDR1 reads SSHAT; CDR2 reads FNYEAQ (reference sequence). CDR3 sequence reads: CASSLQPDRPETQYF. The CDR3 nucleotides are TGTGCCAGCAGCCTACAGCCCGACCGTCCAGAGACCCAGTACTTC.

V is TRBV25-1 and J is TRBJ1-3; no clear D. The CDR3 consists of 15 residues. Germline-derived CDR1 and CDR2 are MGHDK and SYGVNS. The germline V and J ends were trimmed by 2 bases and 0 bases, with 8 bases remaining between them. The CDR3 spells CASSETVISGNTIYF. CDR3 nucleotides: TGTGCCAGCAGTGAAACAGTTATCTCTGGAAACACCATATATTTT.

V and J are TRBV2 and TRBJ1-6; D perhaps matches TRBD1 (6 bases). The germline CDR1 and CDR2 sequences are SNHLY and FYNNEI. The CDR3 contains 14 residues. V lost 8 bases, J lost 7 bases, and 15 bases lay in between. The CDR3 DNA follows: TGTGCCAGCGTAGGACAGAGACAGAATTCACCCCTCCACTTT. It specifies CASVGQRQNSPLHF.

V is TRBV9 and J is TRBJ1-4; 8 bases agree with TRBD1. CDR3 length: 15 residues. The V segment lost 3 bases and the J segment 7 bases; nucleotides outside the gene matches: 8. CDR1 is SGDLS, CDR2 YYNGEE, per germline. In nucleotides, the CDR3 is TGTGCCAGCAGCGAACCGGGCCAGGGGGCTGAAAAACTGTTTTTT. As protein: CASSEPGQGAEKLFF. Full variable domain (remainder filled in from reference TRBV9 and TRBJ1-4): DSGVTQTPKHLITATGQRVTLRCSPRSGDLSVYWYQQSLDQGLQFLIQYYNGEERAKGNILERFSAQQFPDLHSELNLSSLELGDSALYFCASSEPGQGAEKLFFGSGTQLSVL.